Below are 9 T cell receptor beta chains sequenced from a single sample in a study of OX40 agonist ivuxolimab in advanced cancers. Measured with immunoSEQ multiplex PCR; TCRdb has only the in-frame clones, and not every one. Here the sample spans some 30,000 clones, about nine tenths being singletons. Sequences were derived from CD4+ or CD8+ T cells sorted from blood, sampled in a trial of the OX40 agonist ivuxolimab. Receptors originate from an adult with an advanced solid tumor such as melanoma, head and neck, liver or kidney cancer.

The V and J genes are TRBV6-4 and TRBJ1-3; D possibly corresponds to TRBD1 (5 bases). Trimming removed 8 bases at V and 0 bases at J, with 20 bases between. CDR1 is MRHNA and CDR2 is SNTAGT in the germline V gene. This CDR3 contains 17 residues. CDR3 region: CASPRGERPRSGNTIYF. The CDR3, as DNA: TGTGCCAGCCCACGGGGGGAGAGGCCCCGCTCTGGAAACACCATATATTTT.

This clone was counted once. This sequence joins TRBV10-3 and TRBJ2-7; D is possibly TRBD1 (8 bases). Germline CDR1 and CDR2: ENHRY and SYGVKD. With 7 bases removed from V and 7 bases from J, the gap between germline ends came to 14 bases. The CDR3 extends over 12 amino acids. The CDR3 nucleotides read TGTGCCATCAACCTACAGGGGGGGGAGCAGTACTTC. Translating gives CAINLQGGEQYF.

The V gene is TRBV11-1, the J gene TRBJ2-2, with 13 positions matching TRBD2. The germline V gene encodes CDR1 SGHAT and CDR2 FQDESV (reference sequence). This CDR3 is 18 amino acids long. The V gene end was trimmed by 4 bases and the J gene end by 5 bases; junction bases not matched to a gene: 10. CDR3 sequence: CASSSRLAGGPLTGELFF. CDR3 coding DNA: TGTGCCAGCAGCTCACGACTAGCGGGGGGCCCTCTTACCGGGGAGCTGTTTTTT. Full variable domain (outside the CDR3, taken from reference TRBV11-1 and TRBJ2-2): EAEVAQSPRYKITEKSQAVAFWCDPISGHATLYWYRQILGQGPELLVQFQDESVVDDSQLPKDRFSAERLKGVDSTLKIQPAELGDSAMYLCASSSRLAGGPLTGELFFGEGSRLTVL.

The chain joins TRBV27 to TRBJ2-1; no reliable D call. Germline CDR1 and CDR2: MNHEY and SMNVEV (reference sequence). V lost 4 bases, J lost 8 bases, and 9 bases lay in between. The CDR3 runs 12 residues. CDR3 residues: CASSYGRDEQFF. CDR3 in DNA: TGTGCCAGCAGTTATGGGCGCGATGAGCAGTTCTTC.

V gene TRBV7-8 combines with J gene TRBJ2-1; D remains ambiguous. Per germline, CDR1 SGHVS and CDR2 FQNEAQ. This CDR3 is 15 amino acids long. V was pared by 0 bases and J by 3 bases, with 9 bases between. CDR3 in DNA: TGTGCCAGCAGCTTAGCGCGGATCGTCTACAATGAGCAGTTCTTC. This gives the protein CASSLARIVYNEQFF.

The V call is TRBV15, the J call TRBJ1-6; maybe TRBD1 (5 bases). Germline V gene lookup returns CDR1 LNHNV and CDR2 YYDKDF (reference sequence). The V end lost 4 bases, the J end lost 9 bases, and 13 bases lay between the germline ends. This CDR3 is built from 14 residues. CDR3 amino acids: CATSTGREGSPLHF. CDR3 sequence (DNA): TGTGCCACCAGCACGGGCAGGGAGGGTTCACCCCTCCACTTT.

The J gene is TRBJ2-1, the V gene TRBV10-3; either TRBD1 or TRBD2 may supply D (5 bases each). CDR3 size: 13 residues. Germline assignment: CDR1 ENHRY and CDR2 SYGVKD. V gave up 7 bases and J gave up 7 bases, with 14 bases separating them. CDR3 DNA: TGTGCCATCAATGACGGGGCCGGGAATGAGCAGTTCTTC. Protein: CAINDGAGNEQFF.

The chain links TRBV12-5 to TRBJ2-5; 10 nucleotides line up with TRBD1. V shed 6 bases, J shed 3 bases, and the junction held 4 bases outside the gene matches. Germline lookup yields CDR1 LGHNT and CDR2 FRNRAP. There are 14 residues in the CDR3. The CDR3: CASGWGQGKETQYF. Here the CDR3 DNA reads TGTGCTAGTGGCTGGGGACAGGGGAAAGAGACCCAGTACTTC.

The chain recombines TRBV7-9 with TRBJ2-7; 7 bases align to TRBD1. V was pared by 1 base and J by 2 bases, with 2 bases of the junction left unmatched. The germline gives CDR1 SEHNR, CDR2 FQNEAQ (reference sequence). The CDR3 is 14 residues long. CDR3 residues: CASSLVGQTYEQYF. Here the CDR3 DNA reads TGTGCCAGCAGCTTAGTGGGACAGACCTACGAGCAGTACTTC.